Each of the 11 T cell receptor beta chains below was sequenced from the same sample in a study of vaccination and CD4 T cells after COVID-19 (dated by TCRdb to 2022 to 2024). Reading the label with the study, this specimen's treatment or condition is: roughly 10-day PBMC culture with coronavirus spike peptide pools or control peptides (ViraFEST assay). Their antigens are not known. Preparation of the library involved PCR. Data came from an Illumina iSeq 100. TCR sequencing of DNA from cultured CD4+ T cells used the Oncomine TCR Beta short-read assay at the Johns Hopkins FTIC core. TCRdb reworked the public reads: Q25 trimming with fastp, MiXCR clone assembly, productive beta chains retained. Every entry covers one CDR3 protein and lists the most common genes and DNA from its rows. The sample records 15,000 to 20,000 distinct CDR3 sequences, around 68% of which are singletons. Of the sample, roughly 18% is held by the ten largest clones.

The sequenced sample consisted of CD4+ T cells from blood, cultured in vitro. These receptors were collected from a human donor who had recovered from COVID-19.

The J gene is TRBJ2-2, the V gene TRBV20-1, with 7 bases identical to TRBD2. The CDR3 is 15 amino acids. The germline V gene encodes CDR1 DFQATT and CDR2 SNEGSKA (reference sequence). V lost 6 bases to trimming and J lost 4 bases; unmatched junction nucleotides: 11. DNA for the CDR3: TGCAGTGCCCACGGGGGGTTTTATAGCACCGGGGAGCTGTTTTTT. Translated: CSAHGGFYSTGELFF.

This clonotype was counted only a few times. The genes are TRBV20-1 and TRBJ1-5; D perhaps matches TRBD1 (5 bases). With 3 bases removed from V and 1 base from J, the gap between germline ends came to 16 bases. Germline assignment: CDR1 DFQATT and CDR2 SNEGSKA (reference sequence). This CDR3 comprises 16 residues. The CDR3 bases are TGCAGTGCTAGGTTTCAGGGCCGGGGGAGCAATCAGCCCCAGCATTTT. This translates into CSARFQGRGSNQPQHF.

The chain combines TRBV12-3 or TRBV12-4 with TRBJ2-3; 8 bases are shared with TRBD1. This CDR3 is built from 16 residues. The ends lost 5 bases at V and 1 base at J; junction bases unmatched: 8. The CDR3, as DNA: TGTGCCAGCAGTCGCATCAGGGGGCTAGGCACAGATACGCAGTATTTT. It specifies CASSRIRGLGTDTQYF.

This clonotype turned up a few times. This chain joins TRBV20-1 and TRBJ1-5; weak D call: TRBD1 (5 bases). The germline gives CDR1 DFQATT, CDR2 SNEGSKA (reference sequence). Trimming took off 3 bases at V and 9 bases at J, with 15 bases between the two ends. The CDR3 has 13 amino acids. The CDR3 spells CSARGQGPRPQHF. In DNA, the CDR3 is TGCAGTGCTAGGGGTCAGGGCCCTCGGCCCCAGCATTTT.

The chain combines TRBV6-1 with TRBJ1-5, with 8 bases aligning to TRBD1. Germline CDR1 and CDR2: MNHNS and SASEGT. The junction had 12 bases not matched to a gene; V was cut back by 5 bases and J by 12 bases. This CDR3 has 14 residues. This CDR3 is CASSQTVAGGFQHF. Written as DNA, the CDR3 is TGTGCCAGCAGTCAAACCGTGGCAGGGGGCTTCCAGCATTTT.

This chain links TRBV15 with TRBJ2-6, with a possible D match to TRBD2 (6 bases). In germline, CDR1 is LNHNV, CDR2 YYDKDF (reference sequence). V lost 1 base to trimming and J lost 4 bases, with 14 bases between them. CDR3 size: 17 residues. The CDR3 reads CATSRVTGTAGANVLTF. The CDR3 DNA sequence: TGTGCCACCAGCAGAGTCACCGGGACTGCAGGGGCCAACGTCCTGACTTTC.

This sequence joins TRBV15 and TRBJ1-3; D gene ambiguous. CDR3 length equals 15 residues. Trimming took 0 bases from V and 0 from J, leaving 6 bases between them. CDR1 and CDR2 (germline): LNHNV, YYDKDF (reference sequence). Written as DNA, the CDR3 is TGTGCCACCAGCAGAGACCAGAACTCTGGAAACACCATATATTTT. It specifies CATSRDQNSGNTIYF.

This clonotype has a single count. This rearrangement joins TRBV11-2 to TRBJ2-1; D is uncertain. Trimming took off 5 bases at V and 15 bases at J, with 20 bases between the two ends. CDR1 is SGHAT, CDR2 FQNNGV, per germline. This CDR3 spans 13 amino acids. This CDR3 is CASSPIPAPDRFF. CDR3 sequence (DNA): TGTGCCAGCAGCCCAATCCCAGCCCCCGATCGGTTCTTC.

J is TRBJ2-1 and V is TRBV7-7; tentative D call: TRBD2 (5 bases). V lost 5 bases, J lost 5 bases, and 10 bases lay in between. CDR1 and CDR2 from the germline V gene are SSHAT and FNYEAQ (reference sequence). The CDR3 contains 13 residues. The CDR3 reads CASSASGNNEQFF. The CDR3 bases are TGTGCCAGCAGCGCTTCGGGGAACAATGAGCAGTTCTTC.

The chain couples TRBV12-3 or TRBV12-4 to TRBJ1-5; no firm D call. The CDR3 runs 15 residues. Trimming pared 6 bases from V and 4 bases from J, leaving 16 bases between. The CDR3 nucleotides read TGTGCCAGCAGCCCGGGGTCGGCCCATAATCAGCCCCAGCATTTT. Its translation: CASSPGSAHNQPQHF.

The CDR3 is CASSPREGSYNEQFF. DNA for the CDR3: TGTGCCAGCAGTCCCAGGGAGGGCTCCTACAATGAGCAGTTCTTC. The V call is TRBV27, the J call TRBJ2-1; 7 nucleotides align to TRBD2. The CDR3 has 15 residues. Losses at the gene ends were 5 bases for V and 0 bases for J; bases not matched to a gene: 4. CDR1 and CDR2 from the germline V gene are MNHEY and SMNVEV (reference sequence).